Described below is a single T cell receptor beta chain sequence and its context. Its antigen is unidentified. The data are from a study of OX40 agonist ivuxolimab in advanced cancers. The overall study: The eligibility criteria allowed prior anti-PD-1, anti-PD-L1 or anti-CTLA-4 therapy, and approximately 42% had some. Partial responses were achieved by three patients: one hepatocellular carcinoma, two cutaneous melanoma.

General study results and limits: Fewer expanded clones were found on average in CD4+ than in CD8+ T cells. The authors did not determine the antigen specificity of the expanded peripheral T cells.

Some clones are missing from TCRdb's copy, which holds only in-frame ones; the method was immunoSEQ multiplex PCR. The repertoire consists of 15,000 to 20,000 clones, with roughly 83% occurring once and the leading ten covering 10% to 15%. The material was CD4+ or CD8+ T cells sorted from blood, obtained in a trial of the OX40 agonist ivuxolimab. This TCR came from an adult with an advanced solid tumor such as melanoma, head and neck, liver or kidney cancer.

DNA of the CDR3: TGTGCCAGCAGCCAGGTTTGGACCCGGACACGCTGGAACACTGAAGCTTTCTTT. Protein product: CASSQVWTRTRWNTEAFF. The chain carries TRBV4-2 and TRBJ1-1; maybe TRBD1 (5 bases). The V end lost 3 bases, the J end lost 1 base, and 21 bases lay between the germline ends. The CDR3 is 18 residues long. Germline lookup yields CDR1 LGHNA and CDR2 YNFKEQ.